Below, one T cell receptor beta chain is given with its context. Its specificity is unknown. The sample originates from a study of T cell responses to AZD1222 COVID-19 vaccine. Study results and limitations: Clonal diversity was possibly underestimated; the donors were predominantly white British and more often female. The span of vaccine-associated CD4 TCRs extended across spike, with dominance at 160-218 and 743-854. The reported proportion of spike-specific TCRs targeting unmutated variant regions was nearly half.

The method was immunoSEQ multiplex PCR; TCRdb's version includes in-frame clones alone and lacks a portion of them. This sample carries more than 95,000 clones, more than 70% of them seen once, and the ten largest clones take about 9.4%. This sequence originates from an adult in good health. The specimen comprised peripheral blood, sampled on day 0 of AZD1222 vaccination.

The CDR3 sequence: CASTFAGGAKNIQYF. CDR3 sequence (DNA): TGTGCCAGCACCTTCGCGGGGGGAGCCAAAAACATTCAGTACTTC. The chain uses TRBV7-2 and TRBJ2-4, with 8 bases matching TRBD2. This CDR3 spans 15 amino acids. Germline V CDR1 and CDR2: SGHTA, FQGNSA. With V trimmed by 7 bases and J by 0 bases, 5 bases remained unmatched.